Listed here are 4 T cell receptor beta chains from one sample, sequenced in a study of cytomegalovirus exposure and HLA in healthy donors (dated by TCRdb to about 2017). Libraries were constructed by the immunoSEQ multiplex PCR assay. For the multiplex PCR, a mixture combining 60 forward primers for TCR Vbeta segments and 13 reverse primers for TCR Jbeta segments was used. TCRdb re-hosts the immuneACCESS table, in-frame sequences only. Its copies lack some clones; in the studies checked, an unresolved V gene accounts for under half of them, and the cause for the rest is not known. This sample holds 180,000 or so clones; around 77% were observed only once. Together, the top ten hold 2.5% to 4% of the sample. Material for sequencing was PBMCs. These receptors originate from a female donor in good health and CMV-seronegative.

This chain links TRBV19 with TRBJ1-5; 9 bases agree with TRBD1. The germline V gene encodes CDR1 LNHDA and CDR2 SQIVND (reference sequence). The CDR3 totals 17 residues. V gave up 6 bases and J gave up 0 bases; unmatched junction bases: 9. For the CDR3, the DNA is TGTGCCAGTAGCCCGGGACAGGGAGGGAATAGCAATCAGCCCCAGCATTTT. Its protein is CASSPGQGGNSNQPQHF. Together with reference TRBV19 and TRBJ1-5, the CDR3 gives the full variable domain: DGGITQSPKYLFRKEGQNVTLSCEQNLNHDAMYWYRQDPGQGLRLIYYSQIVNDFQKGDIAEGYSVSREKKESFPLTVTSAQKNPTAFYLCASSPGQGGNSNQPQHFGDGTRLSIL.

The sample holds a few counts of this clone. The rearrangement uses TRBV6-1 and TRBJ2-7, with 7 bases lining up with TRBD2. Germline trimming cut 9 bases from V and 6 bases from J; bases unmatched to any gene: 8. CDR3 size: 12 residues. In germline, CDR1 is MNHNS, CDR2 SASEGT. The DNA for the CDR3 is TGTGCCAGTGGACTAGTGAGGGGCGAGCAGTACTTC. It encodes CASGLVRGEQYF.

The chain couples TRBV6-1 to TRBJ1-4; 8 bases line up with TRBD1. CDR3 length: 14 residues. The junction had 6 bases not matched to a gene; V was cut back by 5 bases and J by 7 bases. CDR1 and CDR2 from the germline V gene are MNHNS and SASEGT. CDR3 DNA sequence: TGTGCCAGCAGTCAGACAGGGGAGGTTGAAAAACTGTTTTTT. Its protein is CASSQTGEVEKLFF.

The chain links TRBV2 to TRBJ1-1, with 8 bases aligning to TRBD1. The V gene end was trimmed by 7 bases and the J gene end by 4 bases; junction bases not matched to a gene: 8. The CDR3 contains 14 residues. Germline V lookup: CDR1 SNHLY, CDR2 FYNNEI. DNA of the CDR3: TGTGCCAGCATTGGAGGACAGGGTCTCACTGAAGCTTTCTTT. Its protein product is CASIGGQGLTEAFF.